Below are 20 T cell receptor beta chains sequenced from a single sample in a study of blood T cell repertoires in COVID-19 (dated by TCRdb to 2018 to 2021). The library was produced with the immunoSEQ multiplex PCR assay. TCRdb obtained this table from immuneACCESS and retained in-frame rearrangements with V and J assigned. These tables miss some clones; where compared with another copy, unresolved V genes account for less than half of the shortfall, and the remainder is unexplained. Here the sample has about 250,000 clones; more than 70% occur a single time. Jointly, the top ten make up roughly 6% of the sample. The specimen sequenced was peripheral blood. Receptors originate from a young woman with COVID-19, enrolled during active disease.

This rearrangement joins TRBV5-1 to TRBJ1-2, with TRBD1 matching over 7 bases. The CDR3 length is 15 residues. Unmatched junction bases numbered 14, after V lost 4 bases and J lost 8 bases. Germline loops: CDR1 SGHRS, CDR2 YFSETQ. The CDR3 sequence: CASSPRTGQLTGYTF. CDR3 bases: TGCGCCAGCAGCCCCCGGACGGGACAGTTGACGGGCTACACCTTC.

This chain links TRBV4-3 with TRBJ2-3, with 8 bases lining up with TRBD2. The ends lost 4 bases at V and 4 bases at J; junction bases unmatched: 7. Germline CDR1 is LGHNA and CDR2 is YSLEER. There are 15 residues in the CDR3. The CDR3, as DNA: TGCGCCAGCAGCCGCGGATCCGGGGGGGCAGATACGCAGTATTTT. Amino acids: CASSRGSGGADTQYF.

The gene calls are TRBV4-1 and TRBJ1-1; D gene uncertain. Germline CDR1 and CDR2: MGHRA and YSYEKL. The CDR3 has 14 residues. Trimming took 5 bases from V and 4 from J, leaving 14 bases between them. CDR3 sequence: CASSGVARATEAFF. In nucleotides, the CDR3 is TGCGCCAGCAGCGGAGTGGCGCGGGCCACTGAAGCTTTCTTT.

V usage is TRBV4-1 and J usage is TRBJ2-2; TRBD2 matches at 15 bases. V lost 6 bases to trimming and J lost 6 bases; unmatched junction nucleotides: 5. The V gene's germline CDR1 is MGHRA and CDR2 YSYEKL. The CDR3 consists of 16 residues. The CDR3 reads CASRLRTSGGAGELFF. CDR3 bases: TGCGCCAGCAGACTTAGGACTAGCGGGGGGGCCGGGGAGCTGTTTTTT.

The chain employs TRBV19 and TRBJ2-2; D is uncertain. Germline V gene sequence: CDR1 LNHDA, CDR2 SQIVND (reference sequence). The germline V and J ends were trimmed by 3 bases and 1 base, with 6 bases remaining between them. The CDR3 contains 14 residues. The CDR3 nucleotides read TGTGCCAGTAGTATGGCAGGGAACACCGGGGAGCTGTTTTTT. This sequence encodes CASSMAGNTGELFF.

The chain recombines TRBV29-1 with TRBJ2-7; TRBD1 matches at 10 bases. The germline V gene encodes CDR1 SQVTM and CDR2 ANQGSEA. J gave up 3 bases and V 2 bases, and 4 bases lay outside the gene matches. The CDR3 loop spans 14 amino acids. The CDR3 here is CSVERQGASYEQYF. CDR3 coding DNA: TGCAGCGTTGAAAGACAGGGGGCTAGCTACGAGCAGTACTTC.

The V and J genes are TRBV5-1 and TRBJ2-2; TRBD2 aligns across 13 bases. V dropped 3 bases and J dropped 5; count of bases not matched to a gene: 4. The CDR3 runs 16 residues. The germline V gene has CDR1 SGHRS and CDR2 YFSETQ. The DNA of the CDR3 is TGCGCCAGCAGCTCGAGGACTAGCGGGAGTACCGGGGAGCTGTTTTTT. Amino acids: CASSSRTSGSTGELFF.

V and J are TRBV29-1 and TRBJ2-7; tentatively, D is TRBD1 (6 bases). The germline gives CDR1 SQVTM, CDR2 ANQGSEA. The CDR3 length is 16 residues. Trimming pared 6 bases from V and 2 bases from J, leaving 23 bases between. Here the CDR3 reads CSVRNPTGYPPYEQYF. CDR3 nucleotides: TGCAGCGTGAGAAATCCTACAGGGTACCCGCCCTACGAGCAGTACTTC.

The gene calls are TRBV27 and TRBJ1-2; 7 bases are a match to TRBD1. This CDR3 region has 15 residues. Germline V gene lookup returns CDR1 MNHEY and CDR2 SMNVEV (reference sequence). V trimming: 3 bases; J trimming: 2 bases; junction bases outside the gene matches: 6. This chain's CDR3 is CASSFLTGQNYGYTF. The CDR3 DNA reads as TGTGCCAGCAGTTTCCTGACAGGGCAGAACTATGGCTACACCTTC.

J is TRBJ2-5 and V is TRBV6-2 or TRBV6-3, with D tentatively TRBD1 (5 bases). The CDR3 is 14 amino acids. The V and J ends lost 6 bases and 1 base respectively, with 12 bases between them. Germline lookup yields CDR1 MNHEY and CDR2 SVGEGT. CDR3 coding DNA: TGTGCCAGCAGCCGCGCAGGGCCCCAAGAGACCCAGTACTTC. Residues: CASSRAGPQETQYF.

The chain has TRBV19 and TRBJ2-1; 11 nucleotides align to TRBD2. This CDR3 is built from 15 residues. Unmatched junction bases numbered 8, after V lost 6 bases and J lost 7 bases. Germline V CDR1 and CDR2: LNHDA, SQIVND (reference sequence). In DNA form, the CDR3 reads TGTGCCAGTAGCACACTAGCGGGGGACACAAATGAGCAGTTCTTC. This translates into CASSTLAGDTNEQFF.

The J gene is TRBJ2-7, the V gene TRBV6-5; TRBD1 might be the D (5 bases). The CDR3 covers 12 residues. V was clipped by 6 bases and J by 6 bases, with 12 bases between them. Per germline, CDR1 MNHEY and CDR2 SVGAGI. The CDR3 DNA reads as TGTGCCAGCAGCGATGACAGAGTCGAGCAGTACGTC. Residues: CASSDDRVEQYV.

The J gene is TRBJ2-3, the V gene TRBV24-1; 9 bases agree with TRBD2. Germline V gene data show CDR1 as KGHDR and CDR2 as SFDVKD. Trimming cost V 5 bases and J 5 bases; bases outside gene matches: 4. The CDR3 totals 14 residues. CDR3 sequence reads: CATSVGGREDTQYF. DNA of the CDR3: TGTGCCACCAGTGTGGGCGGGAGGGAAGATACGCAGTATTTT.

The chain combines TRBV11-2 with TRBJ1-1; D not resolved. Between the trimmed V and J ends, which lost 1 base and 3 bases, there was a span of 15 bases. Germline V gene lookup returns CDR1 SGHAT and CDR2 FQNNGV. This CDR3 contains 16 residues. The CDR3 nucleotides read TGTGCCAGCAGCTTAGGTATTTGGGCAGATTACACTGAAGCTTTCTTT. Its protein product is CASSLGIWADYTEAFF.

The chain carries TRBV6-5 and TRBJ2-2; D is perhaps TRBD2 (5 bases). Trimming stripped 0 bases from V and 4 bases from J, with 6 bases between. The CDR3 sequence is 14 residues long. CDR1 MNHEY and CDR2 SVGAGI come from the germline V gene. In DNA form, the CDR3 reads TGTGCCAGCAGTTACTCAGGACTCACCGGGGAGCTGTTTTTT. Its translation: CASSYSGLTGELFF.

This clone was seen just once. The rearrangement links TRBV21-1 to TRBJ2-7; the D call in the table, TRBD1, was not verified against the DNA. TRBV21-1 is classified as a pseudogene. The CDR3 loop spans 16 amino acids. CDR3 bases: TGTGCCAGCAGCAAAGTTCCCTTTATAACAGGGACCGAGCAGTACGTC. Translated, it gives CASSKVPFITGTEQYV.

J is TRBJ2-3 and V is TRBV7-6; D not resolved. V dropped 5 bases and J dropped 0 bases, with 3 bases sitting between them. Germline V gene lookup returns CDR1 SGHVS and CDR2 FNYEAQ. This CDR3 is 12 amino acids long. The CDR3 region has the DNA TGTGCCAGCAGCCAAAGCACAGATACGCAGTATTTT. This encodes CASSQSTDTQYF.

The rearrangement uses TRBV7-2 and TRBJ2-3; 7 bases are a match to TRBD2. The CDR3 is 16 residues long. Germline V lookup: CDR1 SGHTA, CDR2 FQGNSA. The J segment lost 4 bases and the V segment lost 0 bases, leaving 7 bases of the junction unmatched. CDR3 protein: CASSLAKVGGADTQYF. The CDR3 DNA reads as TGTGCCAGCAGCTTAGCGAAGGTGGGGGGGGCAGATACGCAGTATTTT.

The chain has TRBV28 and TRBJ2-1; TRBD1 matches at 7 bases. CDR3 length: 11 residues. The V gene end was trimmed by 5 bases and the J gene end by 15 bases; junction bases not matched to a gene: 7. From germline, CDR1 is MDHEN and CDR2 SYDVKM. As DNA, the CDR3 is TGTGCCAGCAGTCCTGACAGGGTGGCGTTCTTC. Translated, it gives CASSPDRVAFF. Based on the CDR3 plus reference TRBV28 and TRBJ2-1, the full variable domain is DVKVTQSSRYLVKRTGEKVFLECVQDMDHENMFWYRQDPGLGLRLIYFSYDVKMKEKGDIPEGYSVSREKKERFSLILESASTNQTSMYLCASSPDRVAFFGPGTRLTVL.

The count of this clone is one. V gene TRBV10-3 combines with J gene TRBJ2-3, with 11 nucleotides matching TRBD1. The germline CDR1 and CDR2 sequences are ENHRY and SYGVKD. The CDR3 runs to 16 residues. Losses at the gene ends were 5 bases for V and 6 bases for J; bases not matched to a gene: 10. CDR3 DNA sequence: TGTGCCATCAGTTTCCCGGGACAGGGGGTAGGGGATACGCAGTATTTT. This encodes CAISFPGQGVGDTQYF.